This T cell receptor beta chain originates from a study of T cells in Graves' hyperthyroidism and ophthalmopathy. There are a few counts of this clonotype. A much larger clone differs by one base, so this may be a read error. This CDR3 region has 19 residues. RNA transcripts yielded amplified TCR beta CDR3 regions. During a first-round RT-PCR of the TCR CDR3, the HTBI primer set was used. TCRdb called the multiplex PCR reads again in MiXCR, with one record for every CDR3 protein. The table includes hundreds of thousands of distinct CDR3 sequences, roughly 14% detected once. Based on clinical symptoms, serum thyroxine and TRAb, thyroid ultrasound and orbital computed tomography, diagnoses were reached.

The chain has TRBV12-3 or TRBV12-4 and TRBJ2-1; 10 bases map to TRBD2. The J call may not be correct, given that the DNA end is closer to TRBJ2-7. This clonotype was obtained from a man between 18 and 35 years old with Graves' ophthalmopathy. Sample: blood. In DNA, the CDR3 is TGTGCCAGCAGTTACCACCCCGGGAGAGTAGCGGGGGGTCACAATGAGCAGTACTTC. Encoded protein: CASSYHPGRVAGGHNEQYF.